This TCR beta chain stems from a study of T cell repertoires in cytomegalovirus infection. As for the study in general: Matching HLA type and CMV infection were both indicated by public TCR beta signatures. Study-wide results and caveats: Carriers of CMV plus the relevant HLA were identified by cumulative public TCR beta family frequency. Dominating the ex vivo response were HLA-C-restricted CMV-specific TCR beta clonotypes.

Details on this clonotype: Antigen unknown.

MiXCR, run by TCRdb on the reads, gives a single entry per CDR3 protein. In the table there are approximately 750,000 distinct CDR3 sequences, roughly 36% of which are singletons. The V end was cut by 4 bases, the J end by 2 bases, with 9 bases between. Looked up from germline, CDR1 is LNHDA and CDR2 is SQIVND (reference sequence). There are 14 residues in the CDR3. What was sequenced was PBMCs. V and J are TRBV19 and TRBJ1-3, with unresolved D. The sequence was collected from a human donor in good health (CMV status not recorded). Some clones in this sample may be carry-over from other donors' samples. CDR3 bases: TGTGCCAGTAGTACCAACACGGCTGGAAACACCATATATTTT. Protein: CASSTNTAGNTIYF.